This T cell receptor beta chain was recovered during a study of blood T cell repertoires in COVID-19. Study background: The United States, Italy and Spain provided the acute and convalescent COVID-19 samples. Sample material is recorded as cDNA or gDNA derived from T cells, B-cell-depleted T cells, or PBMCs.

Authors' processing steps: It was from reference gene primer amplification that nucleated cell counts were estimated. TCRdb's table, derived via immunoSEQ multiplex PCR, lists solely in-frame clones and lacks some. V and J calls and clone size are those listed in that table; D and trimming were worked out from the DNA. The sample has about 150,000 clones, 81% seen once. The V segment lost 2 bases and the J segment 8 bases; nucleotides outside the gene matches: 10. CDR1 is MDHEN, CDR2 SYDVKM, per germline. CDR3 size: 16 residues. V and J are TRBV28 and TRBJ2-1, with TRBD2 matching 9 bases. The sequencing input was peripheral blood. This TCR derives from a woman aged 55 to 70 with active or convalescent COVID-19. CDR3 nucleotide sequence: TGTGCCAGCAGTTTAGGTTTTAGCGGGAGTGTCGATGAGCAGTTCTTC. It codes for CASSLGFSGSVDEQFF.